Here is one T cell receptor beta chain with its context. The antigen is not known. The observed sequence ends 3 residues before the CDR3 terminus, with the missing tail filled in from the germline J gene. This record belongs to a study of T cells in women clearing cervical HPV infection. The overall study: HLA type could not be excluded as a confounder. Overall study results and limits: TRBV6-7 relative abundance averaged approximately 0.1% in cases and about 0.17% in controls. Cases and controls were distinguished at AUC 0.65 to 0.85 by richness and V genes.

Average input was roughly 1,200 ng genomic DNA for immunoSEQ TCR beta CDR3 amplification. The assay was immunoSEQ multiplex PCR, and TCRdb's table has in-frame clones only and misses some. The listing contains some 26,000 clones. V shed 0 bases and J shed 8 bases, with 8 bases lying between them. The CDR3 extends over 13 amino acids. Germline lookup yields CDR1 LGHNA and CDR2 YNFKEQ. The receptor's source is a woman between 18 and 69 years old with a cervical HPV16 infection that either progressed to CIN3+ or cleared (not recorded which). This rearrangement joins TRBV4-2 to TRBJ1-5, with D unclear. Sequences were obtained from blood buffy coat. The chain's CDR3 is CASSQEWLEPQHF. The part of the CDR3 DNA that was read is TGTGCCAGCAGCCAAGAATGGCTAGAGCCC.